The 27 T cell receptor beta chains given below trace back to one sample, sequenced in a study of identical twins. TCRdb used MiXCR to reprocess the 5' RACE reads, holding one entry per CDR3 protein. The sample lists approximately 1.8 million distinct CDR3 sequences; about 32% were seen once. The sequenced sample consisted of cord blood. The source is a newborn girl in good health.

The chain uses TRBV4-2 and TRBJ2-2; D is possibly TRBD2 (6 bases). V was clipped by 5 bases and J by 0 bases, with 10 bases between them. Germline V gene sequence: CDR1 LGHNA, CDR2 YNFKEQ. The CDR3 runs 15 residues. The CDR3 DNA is TGTGCCAGCAGCTCGCTAGCGACGAACACCGGGGAGCTGTTTTTT. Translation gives CASSSLATNTGELFF.

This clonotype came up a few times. The CDR3 region has the DNA TGCGCCAGCAGTGAGTCCCCCTTGGGAACCTACGAGCAGTACTTC. This gives the protein CASSESPLGTYEQYF. The rearrangement uses TRBV10-1 and TRBJ2-7; D not resolved. The CDR3 extends over 15 amino acids. Germline CDR1 and CDR2: WNHNN and SYGVQD (reference sequence). V was trimmed by 0 bases and J by 2 bases, leaving 11 bases between them.

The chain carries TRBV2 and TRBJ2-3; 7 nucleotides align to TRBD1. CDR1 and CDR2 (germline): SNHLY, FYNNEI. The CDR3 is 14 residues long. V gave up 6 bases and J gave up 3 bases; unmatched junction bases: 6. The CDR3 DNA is TGTGCCAGCAGCGCAGGGGGTCAAACAGATACGCAGTATTTT. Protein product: CASSAGGQTDTQYF.

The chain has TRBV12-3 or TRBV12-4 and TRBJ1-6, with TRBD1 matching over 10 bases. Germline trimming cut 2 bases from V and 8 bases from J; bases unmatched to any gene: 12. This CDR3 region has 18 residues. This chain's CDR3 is CASSLRSGPGQGYSPLHF. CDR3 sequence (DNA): TGTGCCAGCAGTTTACGGTCAGGTCCGGGACAGGGGTATTCACCCCTCCACTTT.

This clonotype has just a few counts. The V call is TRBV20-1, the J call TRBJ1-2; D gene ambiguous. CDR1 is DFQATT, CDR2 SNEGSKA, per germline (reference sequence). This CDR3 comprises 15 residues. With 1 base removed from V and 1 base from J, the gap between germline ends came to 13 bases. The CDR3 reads CSARVPGSLNYGYTF. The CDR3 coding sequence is TGCAGTGCTAGAGTCCCGGGAAGCCTTAACTATGGCTACACCTTC.

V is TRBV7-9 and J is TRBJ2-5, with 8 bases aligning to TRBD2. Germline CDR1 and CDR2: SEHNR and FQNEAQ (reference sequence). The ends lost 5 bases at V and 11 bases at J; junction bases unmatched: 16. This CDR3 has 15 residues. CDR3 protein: CASSPRGVTYNEQYF. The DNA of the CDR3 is TGTGCCAGCAGCCCGCGGGGGGTTACCTACAATGAGCAGTACTTC.

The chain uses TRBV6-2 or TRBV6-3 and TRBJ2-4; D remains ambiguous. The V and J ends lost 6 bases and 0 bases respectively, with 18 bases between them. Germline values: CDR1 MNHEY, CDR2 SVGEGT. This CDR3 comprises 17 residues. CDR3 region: CASSADAGLRAKNIQYF. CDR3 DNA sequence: TGTGCCAGCAGCGCAGACGCAGGATTAAGAGCCAAAAACATTCAGTACTTC.

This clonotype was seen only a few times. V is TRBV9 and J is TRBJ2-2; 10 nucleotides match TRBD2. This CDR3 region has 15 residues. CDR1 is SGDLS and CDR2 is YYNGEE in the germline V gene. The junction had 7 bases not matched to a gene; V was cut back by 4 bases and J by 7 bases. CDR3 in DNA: TGTGCCAGCAGCATTCGGACTAGCGGTGGCGGGGAGCTGTTTTTT. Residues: CASSIRTSGGGELFF. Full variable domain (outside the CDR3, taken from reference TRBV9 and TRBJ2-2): DSGVTQTPKHLITATGQRVTLRCSPRSGDLSVYWYQQSLDQGLQFLIQYYNGEERAKGNILERFSAQQFPDLHSELNLSSLELGDSALYFCASSIRTSGGGELFFGEGSRLTVL.

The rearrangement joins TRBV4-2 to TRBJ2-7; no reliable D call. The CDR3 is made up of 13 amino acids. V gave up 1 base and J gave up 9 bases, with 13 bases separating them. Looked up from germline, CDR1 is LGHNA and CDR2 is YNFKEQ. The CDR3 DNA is TGTGCCAGCAGCCAAGGAAACACCCATGCGCAGTACTTC. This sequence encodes CASSQGNTHAQYF.

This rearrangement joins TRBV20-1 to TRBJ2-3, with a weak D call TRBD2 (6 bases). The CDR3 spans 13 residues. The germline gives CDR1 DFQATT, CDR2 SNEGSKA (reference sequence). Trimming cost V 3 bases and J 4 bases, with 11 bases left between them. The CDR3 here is CSASGSGADTQYF. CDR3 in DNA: TGCAGTGCTAGCGGGAGCGGAGCAGATACGCAGTATTTT.

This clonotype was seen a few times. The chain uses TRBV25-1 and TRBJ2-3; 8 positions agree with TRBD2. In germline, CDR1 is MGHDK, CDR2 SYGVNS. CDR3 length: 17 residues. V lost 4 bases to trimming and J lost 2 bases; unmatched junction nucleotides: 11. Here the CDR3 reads CASSARGTSGYTDTQYF. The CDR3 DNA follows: TGTGCCAGCAGTGCCCGGGGTACTAGCGGTTACACAGATACGCAGTATTTT.

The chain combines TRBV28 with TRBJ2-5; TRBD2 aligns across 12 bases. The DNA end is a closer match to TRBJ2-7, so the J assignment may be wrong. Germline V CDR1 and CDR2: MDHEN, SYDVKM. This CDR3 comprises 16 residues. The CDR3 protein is CASTTKAGLAGYEQYF. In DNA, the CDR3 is TGTGCCAGCACCACAAAGGCGGGACTAGCGGGCTACGAGCAGTACTTC.

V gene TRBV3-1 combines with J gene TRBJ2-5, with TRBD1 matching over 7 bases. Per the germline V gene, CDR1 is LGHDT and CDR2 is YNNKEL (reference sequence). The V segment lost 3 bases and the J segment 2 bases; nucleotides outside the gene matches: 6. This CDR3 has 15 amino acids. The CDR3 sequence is CASSHQRTGQETQYF. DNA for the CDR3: TGTGCCAGCAGCCACCAGAGGACAGGACAAGAGACCCAGTACTTC.

The CDR3: CASSLWAEPDRGRDYEQYF. The CDR3 DNA reads TGTGCCAGCAGTTTATGGGCCGAACCGGACAGGGGGCGCGACTACGAGCAGTACTTC. The chain combines TRBV27 with TRBJ2-7; 11 bases line up with TRBD1. The V and J ends lost 1 base and 3 bases, in that order; junction bases with no gene match: 14. Germline assignment: CDR1 MNHEY and CDR2 SMNVEV (reference sequence). CDR3 length: 19 amino acids.

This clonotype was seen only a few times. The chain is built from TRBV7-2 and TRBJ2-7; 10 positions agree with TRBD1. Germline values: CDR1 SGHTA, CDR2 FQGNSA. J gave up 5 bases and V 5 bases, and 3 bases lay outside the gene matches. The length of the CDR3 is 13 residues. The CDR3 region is CASSGTGEHEQYF. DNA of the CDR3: TGTGCCAGCAGCGGGACAGGGGAGCACGAGCAGTACTTC.

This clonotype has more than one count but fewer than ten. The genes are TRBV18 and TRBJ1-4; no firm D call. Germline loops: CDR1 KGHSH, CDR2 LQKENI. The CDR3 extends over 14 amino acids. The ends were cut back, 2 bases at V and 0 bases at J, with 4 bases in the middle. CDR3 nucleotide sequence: TGTGCCAGCTCACCATCCGCAACTAATGAAAAACTGTTTTTT. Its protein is CASSPSATNEKLFF.

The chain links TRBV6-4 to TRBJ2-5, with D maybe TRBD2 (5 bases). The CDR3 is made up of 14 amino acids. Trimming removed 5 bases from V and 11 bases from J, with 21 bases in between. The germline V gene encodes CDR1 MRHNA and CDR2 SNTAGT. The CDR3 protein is CASSSTYYRDEQYF. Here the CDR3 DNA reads TGTGCCAGCAGTAGTACCTACTATCGGGATGAGCAGTACTTC.

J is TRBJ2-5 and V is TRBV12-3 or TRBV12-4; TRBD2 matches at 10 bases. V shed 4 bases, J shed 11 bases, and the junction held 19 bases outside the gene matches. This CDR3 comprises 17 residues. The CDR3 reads CASSSTRLAGSYNEQYF. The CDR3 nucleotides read TGTGCCAGCAGTTCCACGAGACTAGCGGGCTCCTACAATGAGCAGTACTTC.

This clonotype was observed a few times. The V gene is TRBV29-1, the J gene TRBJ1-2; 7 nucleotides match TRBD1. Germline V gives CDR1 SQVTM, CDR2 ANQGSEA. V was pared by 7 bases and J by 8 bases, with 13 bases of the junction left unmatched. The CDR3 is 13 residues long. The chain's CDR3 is CSARRQGKDGYTF. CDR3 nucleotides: TGCAGCGCGCGTAGACAGGGCAAGGACGGCTACACCTTC.

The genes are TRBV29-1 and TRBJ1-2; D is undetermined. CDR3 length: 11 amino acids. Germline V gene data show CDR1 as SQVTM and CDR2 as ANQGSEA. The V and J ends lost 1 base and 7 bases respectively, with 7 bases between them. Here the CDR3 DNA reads TGCAGCGTTGAAGCGACAAGTGGCTACACCTTC. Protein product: CSVEATSGYTF.

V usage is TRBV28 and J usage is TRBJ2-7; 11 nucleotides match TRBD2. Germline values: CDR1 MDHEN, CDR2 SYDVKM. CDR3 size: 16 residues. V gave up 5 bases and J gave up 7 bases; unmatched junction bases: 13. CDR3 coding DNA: TGTGCCAGCAGTGCACCGGGACTAGCGGATCTTGATGAGCAGTACTTC. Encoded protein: CASSAPGLADLDEQYF.

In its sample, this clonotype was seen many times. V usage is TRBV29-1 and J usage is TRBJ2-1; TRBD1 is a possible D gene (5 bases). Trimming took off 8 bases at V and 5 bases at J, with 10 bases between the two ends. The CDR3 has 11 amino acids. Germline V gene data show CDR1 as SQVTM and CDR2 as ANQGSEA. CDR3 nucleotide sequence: TGCAGCACATTCAGGGACAATGAGCAGTTCTTC. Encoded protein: CSTFRDNEQFF.

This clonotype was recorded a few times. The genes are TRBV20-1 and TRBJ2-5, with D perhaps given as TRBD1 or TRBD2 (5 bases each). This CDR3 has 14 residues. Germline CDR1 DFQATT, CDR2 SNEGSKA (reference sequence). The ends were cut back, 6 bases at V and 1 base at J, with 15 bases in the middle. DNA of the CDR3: TGCAGTGCAAATACCGGGACGGTCCAAGAGACCCAGTACTTC. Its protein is CSANTGTVQETQYF.

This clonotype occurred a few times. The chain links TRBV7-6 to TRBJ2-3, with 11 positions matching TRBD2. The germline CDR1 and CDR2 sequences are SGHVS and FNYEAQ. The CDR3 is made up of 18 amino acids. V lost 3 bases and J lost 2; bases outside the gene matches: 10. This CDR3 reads CASSFIRGLAEYTDTQYF. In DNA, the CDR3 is TGTGCCAGCAGCTTCATTAGGGGACTAGCGGAATACACAGATACGCAGTATTTT. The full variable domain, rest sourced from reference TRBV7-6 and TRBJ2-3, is GAGVSQSPRYKVTKRGQDVALRCDPISGHVSLYWYRQALGQGPEFLTYFNYEAQQDKSGLPNDRFSAERPEGSISTLTIQRTEQRDSAMYRCASSFIRGLAEYTDTQYFGPGTRLTVL.

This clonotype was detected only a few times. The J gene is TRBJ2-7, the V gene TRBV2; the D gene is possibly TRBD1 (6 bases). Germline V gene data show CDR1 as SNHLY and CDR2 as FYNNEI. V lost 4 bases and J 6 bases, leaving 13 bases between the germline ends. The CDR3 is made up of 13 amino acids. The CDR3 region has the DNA TGTGCCAGCAGTGCCCCCAGGGGTCTCGAGCAGTACTTC. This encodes CASSAPRGLEQYF.

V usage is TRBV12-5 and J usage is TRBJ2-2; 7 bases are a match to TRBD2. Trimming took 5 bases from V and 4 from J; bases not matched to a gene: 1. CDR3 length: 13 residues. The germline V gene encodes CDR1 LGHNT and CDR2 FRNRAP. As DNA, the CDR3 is TGTGCTAGTGGTAGCGGGGTCACCGGGGAGCTGTTTTTT. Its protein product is CASGSGVTGELFF.

For the CDR3, the DNA is TGCGCCAGCAGCTCTCCGTCCCAGAGGCCCACCGGGGAGCTGTTTTTT. Encoded protein: CASSSPSQRPTGELFF. The chain couples TRBV5-1 to TRBJ2-2; D is unresolved. V lost 3 bases and J 4 bases, leaving 16 bases between the germline ends. The germline V gene encodes CDR1 SGHRS and CDR2 YFSETQ. This CDR3 is built from 16 residues.